Listed below are T cell receptor beta chains from one sample, sequenced in a study of cytomegalovirus exposure and HLA in healthy donors. Clones were sequenced by immunoSEQ multiplex PCR, and TCRdb holds only the in-frame ones, with some missing. The data hold roughly 150,000 clones, with around 76% observed a single time. Source material: PBMCs. These receptors all stem from a woman aged 40-49 years in good health and CMV-seronegative. Each CDR3 is given without its conserved first and last residue. Each record gives: CDR3 length, J gene, V gene, CDR3 protein.

>13|TRBJ2-7|TRBV5-1
ASSLGQAFSYEQY
>11|TRBJ1-2|TRBV5-1
ASSLGQYYGYT
>14|TRBJ2-1|TRBV2
ASSESGSSGRNEQF
>12|TRBJ1-1|TRBV7-9
ASSLNSPNTEAF
>8|TRBJ2-5|TRBV29-1
SVLAGTQY
>13|TRBJ2-5|TRBV5-1
ASSSLTGAQETQY
>13|TRBJ2-5|TRBV5-1
ASSEVAGFQETQY
>17|TRBJ2-1|TRBV21-1
ASSTPVGLAAFSYNEQF
>15|TRBJ2-1|TRBV5-6
ASSFPKASGRRNEQF
>13|TRBJ1-2|TRBV14
ASSQESGQGLGYT
>15|TRBJ2-4|TRBV6-1
ASSEAGTSVAKNIQY
>13|TRBJ2-5|TRBV18
ASSPPGGMKETQY
>12|TRBJ1-2|TRBV2
ASRILLDRADYT
>11|TRBJ2-7|TRBV28
ATDRGPAYEQY
>12|TRBJ2-7|TRBV30
AWGSGSGFYEQY
>10|TRBJ1-1|TRBV7-9
ASSLVETEAF
>14|TRBJ2-7|TRBV10-3
AISGNRGQGGDEQY
>14|TRBJ1-1|TRBV7-8
ASSLGTAGMNTEAF
>12|TRBJ2-7|TRBV29-1
SVEELAGGYEQY
>12|TRBJ2-3|TRBV6-6
ASTVGRAGDTQY
>13|TRBJ2-3|TRBV6-1
ATGLWLAGTDTQY
>10|TRBJ1-1|TRBV2
ASSDQNTEAF
>12|TRBJ1-2|TRBV30
AWSEGQVNYGYT
>13|TRBJ1-4|TRBV5-1
ASSVDRSANEKLF
>11|TRBJ2-1|TRBV11-1
ASADTTGYEQF
>15|TRBJ2-6|TRBV4-2
ASSPAGSLSGANVLT
>13|TRBJ2-1|TRBV4-1
ASSHATVTYNEQF
>15|TRBJ1-5|TRBV5-1
ASSLGPVRSRSQPQH
>8|TRBJ2-7|TRBV2
ASGGPAAH
>13|TRBJ2-5|TRBV15
ATSLGVAGVETQY
>15|TRBJ1-4|TRBV4-1
ASSQGDRLFRGEKLF
>12|TRBJ1-2|TRBV21-1
ASSIWTGNYGYT
>10|TRBJ2-7|TRBV5-1
ASSLDHTEQY
>13|TRBJ2-7|TRBV6-1
ASSGTSGSGYEQY
>14|TRBJ2-2|TRBV5-6
ASSLWTSGNTGELF
>12|TRBJ1-1|TRBV28
ASSLWGQGTEAF
>13|TRBJ1-5|TRBV7-9
ASSSGQVVNQPQH
>13|TRBJ2-1|TRBV5-1
ASSSNSGNYNEQF
>12|TRBJ1-6|TRBV6-4
ASSDGRENSPLH
>11|TRBJ1-2|TRBV6-5
ASSYVAGYGYT
>11|TRBJ2-7|TRBV28
AVREGRSYEQY
>14|TRBJ2-1|TRBV29-1
SVEVDRRLGMGEKI
>11|TRBJ1-1|TRBV28
ASRQDLNTEAF
>12|TRBJ2-3|TRBV11-3
ASSLGAHTDTQY
>9|TRBJ2-3|TRBV2
ASMEGDTQY
>14|TRBJ2-1|TRBV6-5
ASSYSGAASGNEQF
>13|TRBJ1-1|TRBV6-5
ASSYFWGVDTEAF
>12|TRBJ2-1|TRBV18
ASSPQGPPGEQF